This paragraph covers one T cell receptor (beta chain) sequence. This CDR3 has 15 residues. The germline CDR1 and CDR2 sequences are LNHDA and SQIVND (reference sequence). The V segment lost 7 bases and the J segment 2 bases; nucleotides outside the gene matches: 8. The data were obtained in a study of T cell responses to AZD1222 COVID-19 vaccine. The assay was immunoSEQ multiplex PCR, and TCRdb's table has in-frame clones only and misses some. The table lists roughly 180,000 clones, roughly 90% of them singletons, with approximately 1.8% in the top ten. The chain employs TRBV19 and TRBJ1-5, with 7 bases that match TRBD1. The sample was peripheral blood, taken 28 days after the second AZD1222 dose. The sequence was obtained from an adult who received the AZD1222 COVID-19 vaccine. The CDR3 nucleotides read TGTGCCAGTAAGCCGACAGGGTCAGGCAATCAGCCCCAGCATTTT. Amino acid sequence: CASKPTGSGNQPQHF.